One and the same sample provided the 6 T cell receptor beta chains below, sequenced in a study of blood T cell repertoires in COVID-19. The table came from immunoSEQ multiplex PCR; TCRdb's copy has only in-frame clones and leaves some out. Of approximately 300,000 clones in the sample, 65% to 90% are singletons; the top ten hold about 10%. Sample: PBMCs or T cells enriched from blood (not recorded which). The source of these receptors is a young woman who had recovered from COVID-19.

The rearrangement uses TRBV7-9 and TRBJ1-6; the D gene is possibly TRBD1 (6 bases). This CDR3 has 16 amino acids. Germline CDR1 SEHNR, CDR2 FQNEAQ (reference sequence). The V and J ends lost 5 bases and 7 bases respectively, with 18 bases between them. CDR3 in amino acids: CASSPPEGGLNSPLHF. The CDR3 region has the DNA TGTGCCAGCAGCCCTCCGGAGGGGGGGCTCAATTCACCCCTCCACTTT.

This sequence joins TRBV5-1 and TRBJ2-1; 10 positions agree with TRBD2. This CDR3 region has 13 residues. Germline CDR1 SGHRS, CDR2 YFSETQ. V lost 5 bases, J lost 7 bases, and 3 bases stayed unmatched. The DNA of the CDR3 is TGCGCCAGCAGGACTAGCGGGTTGAATGAGCAGTTCTTC. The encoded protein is CASRTSGLNEQFF.

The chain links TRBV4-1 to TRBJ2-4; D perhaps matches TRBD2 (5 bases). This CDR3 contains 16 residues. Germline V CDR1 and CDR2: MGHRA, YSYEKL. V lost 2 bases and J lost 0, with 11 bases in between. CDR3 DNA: TGCGCCAGCAGCCAACCCACTAGTACAGCCAAAAACATTCAGTACTTC. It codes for CASSQPTSTAKNIQYF.

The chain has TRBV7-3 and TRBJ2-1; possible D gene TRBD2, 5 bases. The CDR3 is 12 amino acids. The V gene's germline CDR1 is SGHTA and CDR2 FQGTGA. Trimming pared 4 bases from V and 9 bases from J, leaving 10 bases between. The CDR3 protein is CASSYGEGEQFF. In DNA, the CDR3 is TGTGCCAGCAGCTATGGCGAGGGTGAGCAGTTCTTC.

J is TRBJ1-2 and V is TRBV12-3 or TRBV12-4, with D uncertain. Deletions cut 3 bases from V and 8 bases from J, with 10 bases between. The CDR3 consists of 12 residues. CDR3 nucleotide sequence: TGTGCCAGCAGTTTTGAAAGAGGGGGCTACACCTTC. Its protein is CASSFERGGYTF.

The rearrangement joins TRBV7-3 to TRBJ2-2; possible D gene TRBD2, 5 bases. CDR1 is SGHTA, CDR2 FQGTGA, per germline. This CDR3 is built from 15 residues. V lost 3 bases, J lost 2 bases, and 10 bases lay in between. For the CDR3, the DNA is TGTGCCAGCAGCTTGACCGGGGAAAACACCGGGGAGCTGTTTTTT. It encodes CASSLTGENTGELFF.